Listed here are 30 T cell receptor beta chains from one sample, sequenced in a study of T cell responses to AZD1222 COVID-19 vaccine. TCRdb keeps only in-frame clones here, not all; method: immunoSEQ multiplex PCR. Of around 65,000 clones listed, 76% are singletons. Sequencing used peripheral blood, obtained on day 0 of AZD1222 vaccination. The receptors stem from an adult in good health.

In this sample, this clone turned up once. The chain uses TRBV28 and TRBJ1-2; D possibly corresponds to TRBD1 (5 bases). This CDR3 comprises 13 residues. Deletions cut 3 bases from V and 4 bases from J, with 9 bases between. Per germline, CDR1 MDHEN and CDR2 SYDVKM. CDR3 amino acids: CASSFRGVYGYTF. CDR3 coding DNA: TGTGCCAGCAGTTTTCGGGGGGTCTATGGCTACACCTTC.

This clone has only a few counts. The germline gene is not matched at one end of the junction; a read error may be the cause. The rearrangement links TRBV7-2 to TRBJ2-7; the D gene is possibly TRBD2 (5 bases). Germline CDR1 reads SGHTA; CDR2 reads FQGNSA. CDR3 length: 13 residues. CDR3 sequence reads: CASSHRESFEQYF. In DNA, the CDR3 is TGTGCCAGCAGCCACCGGGAATCCTTCGAGCAGTACTTC.

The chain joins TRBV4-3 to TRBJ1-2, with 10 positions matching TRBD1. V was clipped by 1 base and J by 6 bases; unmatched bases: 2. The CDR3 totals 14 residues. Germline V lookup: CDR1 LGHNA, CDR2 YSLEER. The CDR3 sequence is CASSQGGTGDGYTF. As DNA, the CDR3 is TGCGCCAGCAGCCAAGGTGGGACAGGGGATGGCTACACCTTC.

CDR3 bases: TGTGCCAGCAGCCAAGAGCCCCTCCGTGGCTACACCTTC. Amino acids: CASSQEPLRGYTF. The chain is built from TRBV3-1 (or the pseudogene TRBV3-2) and TRBJ1-2; D remains unclear. Trimming shortened V by 0 bases and J by 7 bases, and 9 bases separated the two germline ends. There are 13 residues in the CDR3. From germline, CDR1 is LGHDT and CDR2 YNNKEL (reference sequence).

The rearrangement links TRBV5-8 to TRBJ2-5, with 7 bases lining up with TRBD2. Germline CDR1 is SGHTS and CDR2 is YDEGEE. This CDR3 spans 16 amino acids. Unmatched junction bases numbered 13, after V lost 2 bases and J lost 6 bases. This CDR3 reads CASSFSAGDGPQTQYF. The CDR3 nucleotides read TGTGCCAGCAGCTTTAGTGCGGGGGACGGTCCCCAGACCCAGTACTTC.

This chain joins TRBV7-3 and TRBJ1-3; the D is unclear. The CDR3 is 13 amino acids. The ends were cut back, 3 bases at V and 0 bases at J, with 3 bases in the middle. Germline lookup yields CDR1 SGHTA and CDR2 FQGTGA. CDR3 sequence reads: CASSFASGNTIYF. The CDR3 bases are TGTGCCAGCAGCTTCGCCTCTGGAAACACCATATATTTT.

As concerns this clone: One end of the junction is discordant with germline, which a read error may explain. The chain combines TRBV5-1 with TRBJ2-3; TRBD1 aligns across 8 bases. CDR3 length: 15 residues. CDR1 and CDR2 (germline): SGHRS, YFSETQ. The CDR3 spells CASCLTGDPTDTQYF. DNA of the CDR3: TGCGCCAGCTGCTTGACAGGGGATCCCACAGATACGCAGTATTTT. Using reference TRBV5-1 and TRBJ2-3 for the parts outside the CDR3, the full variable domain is KAGVTQTPRYLIKTRGQQVTLSCSPISGHRSVSWYQQTPGQGLQFLFEYFSETQRNKGNFPGRFSGRQFSNSRSEMNVSTLELGDSALYLCASCLTGDPTDTQYFGPGTRLTVL.

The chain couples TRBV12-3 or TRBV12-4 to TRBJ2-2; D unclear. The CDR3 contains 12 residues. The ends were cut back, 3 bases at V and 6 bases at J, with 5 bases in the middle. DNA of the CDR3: TGTGCCAGCAGTTTGTGGGCCGGGGAGCTGTTTTTT. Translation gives CASSLWAGELFF.

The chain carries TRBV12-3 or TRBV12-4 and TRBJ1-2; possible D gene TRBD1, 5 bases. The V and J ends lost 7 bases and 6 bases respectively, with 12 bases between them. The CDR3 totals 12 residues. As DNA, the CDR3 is TGTGCCAGCACCTTGCGGGGGGATGGCTACACCTTC. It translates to CASTLRGDGYTF.

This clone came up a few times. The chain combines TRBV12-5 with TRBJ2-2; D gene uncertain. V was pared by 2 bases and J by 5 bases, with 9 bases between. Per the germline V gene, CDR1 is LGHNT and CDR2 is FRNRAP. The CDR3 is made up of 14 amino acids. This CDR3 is CASGLSGWTGELFF. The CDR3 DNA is TGTGCTAGTGGTTTGTCAGGTTGGACCGGGGAGCTGTTTTTT.

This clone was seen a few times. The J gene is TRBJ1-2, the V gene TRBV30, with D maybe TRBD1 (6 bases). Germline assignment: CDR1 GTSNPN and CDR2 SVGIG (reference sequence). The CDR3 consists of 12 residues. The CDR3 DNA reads TGTGCTCGGGACAAAAGGGGCTATGGCTACACCTTC. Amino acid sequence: CARDKRGYGYTF.

The chain's CDR3 is CASSTAGGSINEQFF. For the CDR3, the DNA is TGTGCCAGCAGCACCGCCGGGGGCTCGATCAATGAGCAGTTCTTC. This chain uses TRBV28 with TRBJ2-1, with D tentatively TRBD1 or TRBD2 (6 bases each). The V and J ends lost 6 bases and 6 bases respectively, with 18 bases between them. Germline V gene sequence: CDR1 MDHEN, CDR2 SYDVKM. The CDR3 contains 15 residues.

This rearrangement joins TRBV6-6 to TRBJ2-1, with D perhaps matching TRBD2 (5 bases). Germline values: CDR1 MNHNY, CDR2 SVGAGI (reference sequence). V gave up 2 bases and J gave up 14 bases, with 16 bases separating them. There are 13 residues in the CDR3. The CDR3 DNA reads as TGTGCCAGCAGTTACGATTCCAAGGGAGCTGAGTTCTTC. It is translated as CASSYDSKGAEFF.

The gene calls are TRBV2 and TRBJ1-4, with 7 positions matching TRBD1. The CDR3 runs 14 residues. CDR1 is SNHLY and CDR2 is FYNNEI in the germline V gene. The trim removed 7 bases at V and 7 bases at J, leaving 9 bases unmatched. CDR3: CASTSGTVGEKLFF. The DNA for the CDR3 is TGTGCCAGCACCTCCGGGACAGTAGGTGAAAAACTGTTTTTT.

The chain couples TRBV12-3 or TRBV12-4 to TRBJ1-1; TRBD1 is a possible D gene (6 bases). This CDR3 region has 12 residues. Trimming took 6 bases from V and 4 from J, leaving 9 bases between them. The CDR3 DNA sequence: TGTGCCAGCAGAGAACAGGGCACTGAAGCTTTCTTT. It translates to CASREQGTEAFF.

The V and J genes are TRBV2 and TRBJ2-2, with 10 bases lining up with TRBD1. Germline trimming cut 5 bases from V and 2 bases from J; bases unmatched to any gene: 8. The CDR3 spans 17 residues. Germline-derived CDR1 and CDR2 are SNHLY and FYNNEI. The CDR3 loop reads CASSQPRQGANTGELFF. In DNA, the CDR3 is TGTGCCAGCAGTCAACCTAGACAGGGGGCCAACACCGGGGAGCTGTTTTTT.

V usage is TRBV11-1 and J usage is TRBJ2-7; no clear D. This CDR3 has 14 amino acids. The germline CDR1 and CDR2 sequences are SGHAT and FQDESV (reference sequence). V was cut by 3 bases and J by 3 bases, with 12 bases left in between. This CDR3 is CASSFVGSGYEQYF. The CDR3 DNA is TGTGCCAGCAGCTTCGTGGGGTCAGGCTACGAGCAGTACTTC.

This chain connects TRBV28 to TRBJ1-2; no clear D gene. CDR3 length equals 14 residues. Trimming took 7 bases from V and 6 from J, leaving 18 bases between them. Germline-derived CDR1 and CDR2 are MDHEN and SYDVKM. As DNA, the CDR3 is TGTGCCAGCACCGAGGAGGGATTACGGCATGGCTACACCTTC. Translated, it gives CASTEEGLRHGYTF.

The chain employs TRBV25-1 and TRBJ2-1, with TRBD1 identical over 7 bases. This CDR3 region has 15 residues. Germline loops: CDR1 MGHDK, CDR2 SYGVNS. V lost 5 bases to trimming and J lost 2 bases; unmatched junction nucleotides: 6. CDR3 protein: CASSPGQRAYNEQFF. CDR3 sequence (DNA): TGTGCCAGCAGTCCGGGACAGCGTGCCTACAATGAGCAGTTCTTC.

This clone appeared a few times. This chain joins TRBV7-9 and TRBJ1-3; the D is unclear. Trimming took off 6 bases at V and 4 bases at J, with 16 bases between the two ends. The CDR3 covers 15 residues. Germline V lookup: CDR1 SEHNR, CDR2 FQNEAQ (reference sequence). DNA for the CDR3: TGTGCCAGCAGTTCCGGGCCGGCGGCCGGAAACACCATATATTTT. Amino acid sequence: CASSSGPAAGNTIYF.

CDR3 residues: CASSPRDGLLSGYTF. The CDR3 bases are TGTGCCAGTAGCCCCCGGGACGGCCTTCTGAGTGGCTACACCTTC. The rearrangement uses TRBV19 and TRBJ1-2; possible D gene TRBD1, 5 bases. The CDR3 length is 15 residues. The germline CDR1 and CDR2 sequences are LNHDA and SQIVND (reference sequence). Trimming removed 6 bases from V and 7 bases from J, with 21 bases in between.

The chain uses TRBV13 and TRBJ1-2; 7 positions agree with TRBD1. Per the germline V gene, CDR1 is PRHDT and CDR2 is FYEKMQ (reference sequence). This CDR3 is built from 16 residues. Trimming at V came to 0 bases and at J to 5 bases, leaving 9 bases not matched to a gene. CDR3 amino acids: CASSLGGTAQGYGYTF. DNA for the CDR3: TGTGCCAGCAGCTTAGGAGGGACAGCTCAGGGGTATGGCTACACCTTC.

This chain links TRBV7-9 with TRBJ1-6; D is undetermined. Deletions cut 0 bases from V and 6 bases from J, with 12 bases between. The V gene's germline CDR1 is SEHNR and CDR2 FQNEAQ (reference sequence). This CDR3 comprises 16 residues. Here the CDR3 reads CASSLASGSSNSPLHF. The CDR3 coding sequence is TGTGCCAGCAGCTTAGCATCGGGGTCGAGTAATTCACCCCTCCACTTT.

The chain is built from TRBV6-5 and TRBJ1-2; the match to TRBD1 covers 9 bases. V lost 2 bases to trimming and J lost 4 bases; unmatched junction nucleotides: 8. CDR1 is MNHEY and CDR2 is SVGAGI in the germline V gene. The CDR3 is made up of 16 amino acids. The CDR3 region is CASSYTDRGGSYGYTF. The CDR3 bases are TGTGCCAGCAGTTACACGGACAGGGGTGGGAGCTATGGCTACACCTTC.

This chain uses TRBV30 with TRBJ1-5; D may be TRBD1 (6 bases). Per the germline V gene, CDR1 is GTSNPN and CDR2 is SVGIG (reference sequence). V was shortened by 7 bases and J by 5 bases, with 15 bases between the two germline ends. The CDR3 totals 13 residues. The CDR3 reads CALSGGLDQPQHF. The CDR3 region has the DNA TGTGCCTTGAGCGGGGGGCTCGATCAGCCCCAGCATTTT.

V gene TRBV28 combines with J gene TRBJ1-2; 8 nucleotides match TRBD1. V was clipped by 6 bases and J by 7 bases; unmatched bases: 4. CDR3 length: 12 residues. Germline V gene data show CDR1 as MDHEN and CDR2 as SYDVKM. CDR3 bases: TGTGCCAGCAGAACGACAGGGGCTGGCTACACCTTC. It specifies CASRTTGAGYTF.

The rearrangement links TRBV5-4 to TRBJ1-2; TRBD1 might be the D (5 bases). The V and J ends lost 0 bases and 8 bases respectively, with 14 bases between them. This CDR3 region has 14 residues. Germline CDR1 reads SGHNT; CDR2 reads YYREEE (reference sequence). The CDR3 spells CASSLVGVPYGYTF. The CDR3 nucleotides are TGTGCCAGCAGCTTGGTAGGGGTGCCCTACGGCTACACCTTC.

The CDR3 loop is CASSRDLERETEAFF. The DNA for the CDR3 is TGTGCCAGCTCTCGAGACCTTGAACGGGAAACTGAAGCTTTCTTT. The chain couples TRBV5-4 to TRBJ1-1; D unresolved. Trimming took off 7 bases at V and 5 bases at J, with 21 bases between the two ends. The germline CDR1 and CDR2 sequences are SGHNT and YYREEE (reference sequence). The CDR3 is 15 amino acids.

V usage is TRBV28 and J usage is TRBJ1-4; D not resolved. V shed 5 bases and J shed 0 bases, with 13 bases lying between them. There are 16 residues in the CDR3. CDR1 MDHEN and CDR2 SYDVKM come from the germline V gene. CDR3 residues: CASSTQDGATNEKLFF. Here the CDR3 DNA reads TGTGCCAGCAGTACCCAGGACGGTGCAACTAATGAAAAACTGTTTTTT.

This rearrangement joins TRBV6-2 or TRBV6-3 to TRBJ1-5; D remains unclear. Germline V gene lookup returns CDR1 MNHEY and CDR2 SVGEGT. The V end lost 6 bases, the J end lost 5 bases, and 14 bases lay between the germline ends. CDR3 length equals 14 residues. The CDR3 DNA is TGTGCCAGCAGCGGAGGAGCTGGCGATCAGCCCCAGCATTTT. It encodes CASSGGAGDQPQHF.